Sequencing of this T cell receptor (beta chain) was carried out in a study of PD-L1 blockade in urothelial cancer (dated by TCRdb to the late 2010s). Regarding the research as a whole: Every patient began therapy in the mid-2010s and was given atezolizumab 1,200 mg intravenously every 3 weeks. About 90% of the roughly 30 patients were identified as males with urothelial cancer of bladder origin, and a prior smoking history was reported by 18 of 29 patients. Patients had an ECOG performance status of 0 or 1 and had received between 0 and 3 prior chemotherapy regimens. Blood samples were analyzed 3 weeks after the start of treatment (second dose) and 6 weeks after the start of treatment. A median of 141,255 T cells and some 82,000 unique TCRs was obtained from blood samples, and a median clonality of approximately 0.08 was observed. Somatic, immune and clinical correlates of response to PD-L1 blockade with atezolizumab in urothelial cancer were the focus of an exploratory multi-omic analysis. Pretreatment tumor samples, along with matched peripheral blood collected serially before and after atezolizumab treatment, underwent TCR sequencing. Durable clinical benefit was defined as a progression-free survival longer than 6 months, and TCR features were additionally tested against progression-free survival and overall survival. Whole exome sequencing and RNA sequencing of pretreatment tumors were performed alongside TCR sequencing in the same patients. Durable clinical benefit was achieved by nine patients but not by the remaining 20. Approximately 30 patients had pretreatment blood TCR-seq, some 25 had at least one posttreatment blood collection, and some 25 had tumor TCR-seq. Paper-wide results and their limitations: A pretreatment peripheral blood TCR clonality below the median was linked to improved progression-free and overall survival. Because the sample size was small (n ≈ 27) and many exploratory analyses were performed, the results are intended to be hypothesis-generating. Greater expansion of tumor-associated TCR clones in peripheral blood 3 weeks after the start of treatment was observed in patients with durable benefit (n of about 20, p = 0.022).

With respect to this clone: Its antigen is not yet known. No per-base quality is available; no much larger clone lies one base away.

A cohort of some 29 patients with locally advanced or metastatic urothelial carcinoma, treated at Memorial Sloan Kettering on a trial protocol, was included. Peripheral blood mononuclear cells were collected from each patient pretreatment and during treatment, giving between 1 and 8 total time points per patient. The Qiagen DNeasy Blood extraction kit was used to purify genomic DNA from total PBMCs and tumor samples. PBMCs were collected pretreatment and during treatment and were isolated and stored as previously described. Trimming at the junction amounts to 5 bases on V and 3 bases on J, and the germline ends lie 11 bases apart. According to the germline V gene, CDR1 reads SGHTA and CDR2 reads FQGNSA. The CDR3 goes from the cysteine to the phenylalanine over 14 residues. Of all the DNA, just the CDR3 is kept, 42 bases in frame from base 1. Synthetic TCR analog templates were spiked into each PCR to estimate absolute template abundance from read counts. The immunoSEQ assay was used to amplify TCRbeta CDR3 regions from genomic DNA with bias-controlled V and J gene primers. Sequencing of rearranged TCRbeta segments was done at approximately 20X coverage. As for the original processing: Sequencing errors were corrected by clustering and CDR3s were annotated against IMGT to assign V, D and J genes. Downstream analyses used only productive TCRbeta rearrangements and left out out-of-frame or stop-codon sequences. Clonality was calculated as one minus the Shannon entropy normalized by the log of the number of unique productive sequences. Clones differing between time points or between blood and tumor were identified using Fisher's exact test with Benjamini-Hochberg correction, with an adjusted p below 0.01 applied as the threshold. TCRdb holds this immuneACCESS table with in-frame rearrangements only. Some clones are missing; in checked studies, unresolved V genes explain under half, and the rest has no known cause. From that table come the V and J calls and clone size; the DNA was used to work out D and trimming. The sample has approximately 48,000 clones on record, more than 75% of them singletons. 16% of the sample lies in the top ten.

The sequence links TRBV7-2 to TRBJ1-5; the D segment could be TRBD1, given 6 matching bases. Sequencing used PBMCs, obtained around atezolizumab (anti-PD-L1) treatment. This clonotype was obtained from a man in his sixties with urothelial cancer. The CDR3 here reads CASSLGTYNQPQHF. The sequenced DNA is TGTGCCAGCAGCCTCGGGACATACAATCAGCCCCAGCATTTT.